This T cell receptor (beta chain) emerged from a study of cytomegalovirus exposure and HLA in healthy donors. On the study more broadly: There were 65 million to 85 million unique TCRs (from HLA-typed donors) in an early data release. The study's findings and limits: Some TCR beta chains (around 160 of them) were listed as cytomegalovirus-associated.

About this clone: Its antigen is unidentified.

13 Jbeta primers and 60 Vbeta primers were used for the PCR. Here immunoSEQ multiplex PCR was the method, and the copy in TCRdb shows in-frame clones only, minus some. The repertoire holds about 150,000 clones, with 60% to 85% as singletons. The ends were cut back, 5 bases at V and 0 bases at J, with 14 bases in the middle. CDR3 size: 16 residues. The germline CDR1 and CDR2 sequences are LNHDA and SQIVND (reference sequence). Sample: PBMCs. This TCR came from a man between 35 and 55 years old in good health and CMV-seropositive. This sequence joins TRBV19 and TRBJ2-1; perhaps TRBD1 as D (6 bases). The CDR3 reads CASSRTAYSSYNEQFF. CDR3 bases: TGTGCCAGTAGTCGGACAGCTTATAGCTCCTACAATGAGCAGTTCTTC.